What follows are 21 T cell receptor beta chains derived from one specimen sequenced in a study of cytomegalovirus exposure and HLA in healthy donors. PCR was performed using 60 Vbeta and 13 Jbeta primers. Using immunoSEQ multiplex PCR, the repertoire was profiled, and TCRdb retains in-frame clones only, with some absent. The profile shows 95,000 to 100,000 clones, roughly 79% of them singletons. The material sequenced was PBMCs. These TCRs come from a woman aged 40 to 50 in good health and CMV-seronegative.

The chain combines TRBV10-3 with TRBJ2-7; D perhaps matches TRBD2 (6 bases). From germline, CDR1 is ENHRY and CDR2 SYGVKD. This CDR3 has 14 amino acids. V gave up 4 bases and J gave up 0 bases, with 10 bases separating them. The CDR3 reads CAISGGGTSYEQYF. For the CDR3, the DNA is TGTGCCATCAGTGGGGGCGGGACCTCCTACGAGCAGTACTTC.

The chain carries TRBV11-3 and TRBJ2-2; possibly TRBD2 for D (5 bases). Trimming removed 5 bases from V and 7 bases from J, with 14 bases in between. Per the germline V gene, CDR1 is SGHNT and CDR2 is YENEEA. The CDR3 length is 14 residues. The CDR3 region has the DNA TGTGCCAGCAGCACCATGCCGGAGGACGGGGAGCTGTTTTTT. Translated: CASSTMPEDGELFF.

The rearrangement links TRBV7-9 to TRBJ2-2, with D possibly TRBD2 on 5 matching bases. The length of the CDR3 is 17 residues. V was trimmed by 2 bases and J by 0 bases, leaving 13 bases between them. The germline CDR1 and CDR2 sequences are SEHNR and FQNEAQ (reference sequence). The CDR3, as DNA: TGTGCCAGCAGCTTACCGGGGAAGGGATCGAACACCGGGGAGCTGTTTTTT. The encoded protein is CASSLPGKGSNTGELFF.

This chain connects TRBV5-5 to TRBJ2-7, with a possible D match to TRBD2 (6 bases). V was cut by 3 bases and J by 3 bases, with 13 bases left in between. The V gene's germline CDR1 is SGHKS and CDR2 YYEKEE (reference sequence). The CDR3 runs to 14 residues. The CDR3 nucleotides read TGTGCCAGCAGCTCCCAGTCCGGGGGCTACGAGCAGTACTTC. Residues: CASSSQSGGYEQYF.

The table lists this clone with a few counts. The rearrangement links TRBV7-9 to TRBJ2-7; D might be TRBD2 (5 bases). Germline V gene lookup returns CDR1 SEHNR and CDR2 FQNEAQ (reference sequence). V was trimmed by 4 bases and J by 7 bases, leaving 17 bases between them. The CDR3 loop spans 14 amino acids. This CDR3 reads CASSYEDEGLEQYF. CDR3 nucleotide sequence: TGTGCCAGCAGCTACGAGGACGAGGGCCTGGAGCAGTACTTC.

This chain uses TRBV6-6 with TRBJ1-2; unclear D gene. The CDR3 consists of 15 residues. The germline CDR1 and CDR2 sequences are MNHNY and SVGAGI (reference sequence). V lost 0 bases, J lost 0 bases, and 8 bases lay in between. The CDR3 region has the DNA TGTGCCAGCAGTTACTCGTCGGTCACTAACTATGGCTACACCTTC. Translated, it gives CASSYSSVTNYGYTF.

The gene calls are TRBV11-2 and TRBJ2-7; 9 bases agree with TRBD1. With V trimmed by 4 bases and J by 1 base, 2 bases remained unmatched. The CDR3 length is 14 residues. CDR1 and CDR2 (germline): SGHAT, FQNNGV. CDR3 amino acids: CASSWGTGSYEQYF. The CDR3 nucleotides read TGTGCCAGCAGCTGGGGGACAGGGTCCTACGAGCAGTACTTC.

As to this clone: This specimen includes other DNA sequences encoding the same CDR3. The genes are TRBV4-1 and TRBJ2-5; 14 bases are shared with TRBD2. The CDR3 runs 16 residues. Germline CDR1 is MGHRA and CDR2 is YSYEKL. Losses at the gene ends were 1 base for V and 5 bases for J; bases not matched to a gene: 3. In DNA, the CDR3 is TGCGCCAGCAGCCAAGGACTAGCGGGAGGGTGGGAGACCCAGTACTTC. Protein: CASSQGLAGGWETQYF.

This clone was detected once. The V and J genes are TRBV7-9 and TRBJ1-4; maybe TRBD1 (5 bases). Trimming pared 2 bases from V and 8 bases from J, leaving 9 bases between. The germline CDR1 and CDR2 sequences are SEHNR and FQNEAQ (reference sequence). There are 13 residues in the CDR3. Here the CDR3 DNA reads TGTGCCAGCAGCTTAAGGGGCCAAGAAAAACTGTTTTTT. Translation gives CASSLRGQEKLFF. The full variable domain, rest sourced from reference TRBV7-9 and TRBJ1-4, is DTGVSQNPRHKITKRGQNVTFRCDPISEHNRLYWYRQTLGQGPEFLTYFQNEAQLEKSRLLSDRFSAERPKGSFSTLEIQRTEQGDSAMYLCASSLRGQEKLFFGSGTQLSVL.

This clone was counted only a few times. The V gene is TRBV7-9, the J gene TRBJ2-1; maybe TRBD2 (6 bases). Germline-derived CDR1 and CDR2 are SEHNR and FQNEAQ (reference sequence). The CDR3 is made up of 11 amino acids. The V and J ends lost 1 base and 14 bases respectively, with 9 bases between them. CDR3 DNA: TGTGCCAGCAGCTTAGAACTAGCTAAGTTCTTC. Its protein product is CASSLELAKFF.

CDR3 protein: CASRLTSGGTDTQYF. The CDR3, as DNA: TGTGCCAGCAGACTAACTAGCGGGGGTACAGATACGCAGTATTTT. V and J are TRBV7-8 and TRBJ2-3; 11 positions match TRBD2. Germline V lookup: CDR1 SGHVS, CDR2 FQNEAQ. This CDR3 spans 15 amino acids. The junction had 5 bases not matched to a gene; V was cut back by 6 bases and J by 3 bases.

This chain links TRBV28 with TRBJ2-2, with TRBD1 as a possible D gene (5 bases). V was trimmed by 7 bases and J by 2 bases, leaving 14 bases between them. Per the germline V gene, CDR1 is MDHEN and CDR2 is SYDVKM. The CDR3 runs 15 residues. This chain's CDR3 is CASKPSGKNTGELFF. CDR3 coding DNA: TGTGCCAGCAAACCTTCAGGGAAAAACACCGGGGAGCTGTTTTTT. The full variable domain, with the rest looked up from reference TRBV28 and TRBJ2-2, is DVKVTQSSRYLVKRTGEKVFLECVQDMDHENMFWYRQDPGLGLRLIYFSYDVKMKEKGDIPEGYSVSREKKERFSLILESASTNQTSMYLCASKPSGKNTGELFFGEGSRLTVL.

The chain has TRBV6-5 and TRBJ2-7; 7 nucleotides match TRBD2. This CDR3 spans 13 amino acids. V was pared by 6 bases and J by 0 bases, with 2 bases of the junction left unmatched. The germline V gene encodes CDR1 MNHEY and CDR2 SVGAGI. Here the CDR3 DNA reads TGTGCCAGCAGCGGGGGGAGCTCCTACGAGCAGTACTTC. Amino acid sequence: CASSGGSSYEQYF.

The J gene is TRBJ2-7, the V gene TRBV7-2, with D possibly being TRBD2 (5 bases). The germline V and J ends were trimmed by 2 bases and 4 bases, with 15 bases remaining between them. Germline V CDR1 and CDR2: SGHTA, FQGNSA. The CDR3 length is 15 residues. Here the CDR3 DNA reads TGTGCCAGCAGCTTAAGCTGGCGGGCGGTGTACGAGCAGTACTTC. This sequence encodes CASSLSWRAVYEQYF.

The chain has TRBV5-1 and TRBJ1-1, with 7 nucleotides matching TRBD1. CDR1 SGHRS and CDR2 YFSETQ come from the germline V gene. CDR3 size: 15 residues. J was trimmed by 0 bases and V by 4 bases; bases with no gene match: 6. The CDR3 sequence: CASSPQTGMNTEAFF. The CDR3 DNA sequence: TGCGCCAGCAGCCCGCAGACAGGGATGAACACTGAAGCTTTCTTT.

The V gene is TRBV2, the J gene TRBJ1-1; 7 bases align to TRBD1. Looked up from germline, CDR1 is SNHLY and CDR2 is FYNNEI. This CDR3 has 13 residues. The J segment lost 11 bases and the V segment lost 5 bases, leaving 11 bases of the junction unmatched. The CDR3 DNA sequence: TGTGCCAGCAGTTACCTACAGGGGCAGGATGCTTTCTTT. As protein: CASSYLQGQDAFF.

J is TRBJ1-5 and V is TRBV6-5; 10 bases match TRBD1. The V segment lost 5 bases and the J segment 2 bases; nucleotides outside the gene matches: 3. This CDR3 has 15 amino acids. The germline V gene has CDR1 MNHEY and CDR2 SVGAGI. The CDR3 region has the DNA TGTGCCAGCAGTACGGACAGGGGGGGCAATCAGCCCCAGCATTTT. Translation: CASSTDRGGNQPQHF.

The V and J genes are TRBV7-2 and TRBJ1-2; D might be TRBD1 (6 bases). Germline loops: CDR1 SGHTA, CDR2 FQGNSA. The CDR3 contains 15 residues. Trimming took off 4 bases at V and 5 bases at J, with 17 bases between the two ends. The CDR3 loop is CASSSPRGGGYGYTF. The DNA of the CDR3 is TGTGCCAGCAGCTCACCAAGGGGGGGAGGGTATGGCTACACCTTC. Combining the CDR3 with reference TRBV7-2 and TRBJ1-2 gives the whole variable domain GAGVSQSPSNKVTEKGKDVELRCDPISGHTALYWYRQSLGQGLEFLIYFQGNSAPDKSGLPSDRFSAERTGGSVSTLTIQRTQQEDSAVYLCASSSPRGGGYGYTFGSGTRLTVV.

This clone was counted between two and nine times. This chain connects TRBV4-1 to TRBJ1-3; weak D call: TRBD1 (5 bases). From germline, CDR1 is MGHRA and CDR2 YSYEKL. CDR3 size: 15 residues. Trimming pared 4 bases from V and 0 bases from J, leaving 10 bases between. In DNA, the CDR3 is TGCGCCAGCAGCCGCCTGGGGCTCTCTGGAAACACCATATATTTT. Translating gives CASSRLGLSGNTIYF.

The gene calls are TRBV7-9 and TRBJ1-3; D not certain. The CDR3 has 13 amino acids. V was pared by 5 bases and J by 4 bases, with 9 bases between. CDR1 and CDR2 from the germline V gene are SEHNR and FQNEAQ (reference sequence). The CDR3 bases are TGTGCCAGCAGCCCCCGTCTCGGAAACACCATATATTTT. Residues: CASSPRLGNTIYF.

About this clone itself: Additional DNA sequences in this sample encode the identical CDR3. The rearrangement links TRBV5-1 to TRBJ2-7, with TRBD1 matching 11 bases. Germline trimming cut 3 bases from V and 2 bases from J; bases unmatched to any gene: 4. Germline CDR1 is SGHRS and CDR2 is YFSETQ. The CDR3 sequence is 15 residues long. The CDR3 nucleotides read TGCGCCAGCAGCTCTCCGGGACAGGGGGCCTACGAGCAGTACTTC. Protein: CASSSPGQGAYEQYF.